This T cell receptor (beta chain) was retrieved from a study of early T cells in non-severe SARS-CoV-2 infection. Study summary: Sequencing of unsorted whole blood was done on bulk RNA, leaving chains unpaired.

With V trimmed by 0 bases and J by 7 bases, 6 bases remained unmatched. This CDR3 has 15 amino acids. The germline V gene encodes CDR1 LGHNA and CDR2 YNFKEQ. One entry per CDR3 protein, called by TCRdb with MiXCR from the 5' RACE reads. Here the sample spans 35,000 to 45,000 distinct CDR3 sequences, 5% to 6% being singletons. This clonotype was observed many times. Sequencing was done on a sample of whole blood. J is TRBJ2-1 and V is TRBV4-2, with 7 bases fitting TRBD1. The TCR originated in an adult who was a healthcare worker with PCR-confirmed SARS-CoV-2 infection or an uninfected control (not recorded which). The CDR3, as DNA: TGTGCCAGCAGCCAAGATAGGCGGACAGGAAATGAGCAGTTCTTC. Translating gives CASSQDRRTGNEQFF.